The clone carrying this TCR beta chain showed up just once. TCRdb's copy holds only in-frame clones and misses some; the assay was immunoSEQ multiplex PCR. The table records around 80,000 clones, 75% to 90% of them present only once. CDR1 and CDR2 from the germline V gene are GTSNPN and SVGIG (reference sequence). The CDR3 is 13 residues long. V was pared by 1 base and J by 8 bases, with 11 bases between. These data are taken from a study of OX40 agonist ivuxolimab in advanced cancers. Study-wide context: Hepatocellular carcinoma, melanoma, renal cell or head and neck cancer affected the dose-escalation patients. Under the entry rules, prior anti-PD-1, anti-PD-L1 or anti-CTLA-4 therapy was allowed, and less than 50% had some.

The receptor comes from an adult with an advanced solid tumor such as melanoma, head and neck, liver or kidney cancer. The input for sequencing was CD4+ or CD8+ T cells sorted from blood, taken in a trial of the OX40 agonist ivuxolimab. The rearrangement joins TRBV30 to TRBJ1-4; D might be TRBD1 (5 bases). The CDR3 sequence is CAWSGWPGEKLFF. CDR3 DNA: TGTGCCTGGAGTGGTTGGCCAGGGGAAAAACTGTTTTTT.